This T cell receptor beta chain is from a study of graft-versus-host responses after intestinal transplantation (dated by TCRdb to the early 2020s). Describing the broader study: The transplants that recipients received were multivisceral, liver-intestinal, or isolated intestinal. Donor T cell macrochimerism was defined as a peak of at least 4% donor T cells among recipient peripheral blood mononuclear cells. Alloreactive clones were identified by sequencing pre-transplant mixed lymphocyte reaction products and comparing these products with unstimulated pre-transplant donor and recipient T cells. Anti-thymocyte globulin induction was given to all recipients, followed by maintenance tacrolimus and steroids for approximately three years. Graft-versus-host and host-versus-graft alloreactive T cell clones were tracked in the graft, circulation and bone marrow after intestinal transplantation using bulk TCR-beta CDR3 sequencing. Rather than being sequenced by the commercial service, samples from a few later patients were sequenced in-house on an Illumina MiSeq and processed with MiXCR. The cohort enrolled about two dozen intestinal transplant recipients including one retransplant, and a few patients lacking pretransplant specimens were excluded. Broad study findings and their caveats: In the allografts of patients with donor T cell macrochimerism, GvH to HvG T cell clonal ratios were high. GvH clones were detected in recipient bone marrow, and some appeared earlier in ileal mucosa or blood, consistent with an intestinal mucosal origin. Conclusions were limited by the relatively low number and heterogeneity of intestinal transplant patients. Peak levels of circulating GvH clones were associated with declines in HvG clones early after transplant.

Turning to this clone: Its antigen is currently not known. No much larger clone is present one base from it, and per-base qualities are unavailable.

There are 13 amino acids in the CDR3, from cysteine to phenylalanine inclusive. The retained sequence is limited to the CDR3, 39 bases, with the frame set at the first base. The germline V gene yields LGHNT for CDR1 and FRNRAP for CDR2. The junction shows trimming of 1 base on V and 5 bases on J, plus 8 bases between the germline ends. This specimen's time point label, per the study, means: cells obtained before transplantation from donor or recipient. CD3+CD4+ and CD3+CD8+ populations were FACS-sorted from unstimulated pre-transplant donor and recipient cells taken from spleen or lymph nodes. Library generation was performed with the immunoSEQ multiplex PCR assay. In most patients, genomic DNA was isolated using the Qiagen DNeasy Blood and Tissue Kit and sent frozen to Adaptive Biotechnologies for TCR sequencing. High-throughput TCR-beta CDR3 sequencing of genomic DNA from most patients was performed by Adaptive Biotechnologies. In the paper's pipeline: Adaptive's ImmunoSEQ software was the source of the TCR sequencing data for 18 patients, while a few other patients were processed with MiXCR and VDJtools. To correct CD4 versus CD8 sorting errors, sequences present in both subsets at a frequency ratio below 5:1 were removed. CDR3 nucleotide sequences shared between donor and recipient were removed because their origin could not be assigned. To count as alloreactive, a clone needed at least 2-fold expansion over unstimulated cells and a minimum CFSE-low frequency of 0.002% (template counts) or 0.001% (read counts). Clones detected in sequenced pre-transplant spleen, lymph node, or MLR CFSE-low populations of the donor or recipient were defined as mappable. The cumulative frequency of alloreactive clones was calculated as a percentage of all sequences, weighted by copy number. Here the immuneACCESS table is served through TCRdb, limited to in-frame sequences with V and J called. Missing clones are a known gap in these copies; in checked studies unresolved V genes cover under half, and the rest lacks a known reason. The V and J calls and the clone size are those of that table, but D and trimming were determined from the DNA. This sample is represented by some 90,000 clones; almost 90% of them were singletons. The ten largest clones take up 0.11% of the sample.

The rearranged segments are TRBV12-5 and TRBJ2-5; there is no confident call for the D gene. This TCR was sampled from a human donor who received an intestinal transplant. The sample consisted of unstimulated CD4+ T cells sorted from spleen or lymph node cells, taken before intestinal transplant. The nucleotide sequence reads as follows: TGTGCTAGTGGTTTGGCCCCCGTGGAGACCCAGTACTTC. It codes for CASGLAPVETQYF.